This TCR beta chain was captured by sequencing in a study of cytomegalovirus exposure and HLA in healthy donors. Points from the study as a whole: V- and J-gene trimming of TCR beta was linked (in a later analysis) to a missense DCLRE1C variant. Solely CMV serostatus was available to characterize immune exposure. Associated with HLA alleles at 0.05 false discovery rate in a later analysis were 16,951 TCR beta sequences. Reports described diagnosis of cytomegalovirus status by the classifier as highly specific and sensitive.

The CDR3 contains 16 residues. The V end was cut by 3 bases, the J end by 1 base, with 16 bases between. Germline V gene lookup returns CDR1 KGHSH and CDR2 LQKENI. Points on this clone: Its specificity is not known.

Vbeta (60) and Jbeta (13) primers were used in the PCR. Sequencing was performed with immunoSEQ multiplex PCR; in TCRdb, only in-frame clones are kept and a portion is missing. The sample includes about 120,000 clones, 70% to 90% of them seen just once. The chain carries TRBV18 and TRBJ2-7, with D perhaps matching TRBD2 (6 bases). Sample: PBMCs. This TCR was sampled from a man aged 40-49 years in good health and CMV-seronegative. CDR3 residues: CASSPMQGGRSYEQYF. The CDR3, as DNA: TGTGCCAGCTCACCGATGCAGGGAGGAAGGTCCTACGAGCAGTACTTC. Filled out from reference TRBV18 and TRBJ2-7, the complete variable domain reads NAGVMQNPRHLVRRRGQEARLRCSPMKGHSHVYWYRQLPEEGLKFMVYLQKENIIDESGMPKERFSAEFPKEGPSILRIQQVVRGDSAAYFCASSPMQGGRSYEQYFGPGTRLTVT.